The rows below give T cell receptor beta chains drawn from one sample of a study of blood T cell repertoires in COVID-19. Generated by immunoSEQ multiplex PCR, the TCRdb table keeps only in-frame clones and is missing some. Of roughly 290,000 clones in the sample, approximately 90% were seen once. The sample was PBMCs or T cells enriched from blood (not recorded which). Every receptor here comes from a woman aged 40 to 50 who had recovered from COVID-19. The CDR3 runs from the conserved cysteine through the conserved F or W. A D gene is named only where the DNA matches it firmly. The size of a clone is reported for some rows only, either as once, few or many, or as a class for expanded clones.

j_call: TRBJ2-3; v_call: TRBV30; d_call: .; clone_size: .; cdr3_nt: TGTGCCTGGAGTGGGACATCCGCAGATACGCAGTATTTT; cdr3_aa: CAWSGTSADTQYF
j_call: TRBJ1-2; v_call: TRBV27; d_call: .; clone_size: .; cdr3_nt: TGTGCCAGCAGTGCCGACATATTCTATGGCTACACCTTC; cdr3_aa: CASSADIFYGYTF
j_call: TRBJ1-3; v_call: TRBV30; d_call: .; clone_size: .; cdr3_nt: TGTGCCTGGAGTGGAGTCCTCTCTGGAAACACCATATATTTT; cdr3_aa: CAWSGVLSGNTIYF
j_call: TRBJ2-1; v_call: TRBV24-1; d_call: TRBD1; clone_size: .; cdr3_nt: TGTGCCACCAGTGATGTGGGACAGGGGGCGCGCCTCGGCGATGAGCAGTTCTTC; cdr3_aa: CATSDVGQGARLGDEQFF
j_call: TRBJ1-1; v_call: TRBV3-1/TRBV3-2; d_call: TRBD1; clone_size: .; cdr3_nt: TGTGCCAGCAGCCGCCAGGGGGCGGACACTGAAGCTTTCTTT; cdr3_aa: CASSRQGADTEAFF
j_call: TRBJ2-1; v_call: TRBV28; d_call: TRBD2; clone_size: .; cdr3_nt: TGTGCCAGCAGTTTATGGGGACTAGCGGACAATGAGCAGTTCTTC; cdr3_aa: CASSLWGLADNEQFF
j_call: TRBJ1-3; v_call: TRBV7-2; d_call: .; clone_size: .; cdr3_nt: TGTGCCAGCAGCTTAGCGGGGCAGTCTGGAAACACCATATATTTT; cdr3_aa: CASSLAGQSGNTIYF
j_call: TRBJ2-7; v_call: TRBV30; d_call: .; clone_size: .; cdr3_nt: TGTGCCTGGAGTCGCTCCGTGAGCTCCTACGAGCAGTACTTC; cdr3_aa: CAWSRSVSSYEQYF
j_call: TRBJ2-1; v_call: TRBV4-2; d_call: .; clone_size: .; cdr3_nt: TGTGCCAGCAGCCAAGATGGGCAGGCCTACGAGCAGTTCTTC; cdr3_aa: CASSQDGQAYEQFF
j_call: TRBJ2-2; v_call: TRBV19; d_call: TRBD2; clone_size: .; cdr3_nt: TGTGCCAGTAGTATAGGGTCTAGCGGGCTGAACACCGGGGAGCTGTTTTTT; cdr3_aa: CASSIGSSGLNTGELFF
j_call: TRBJ2-7; v_call: TRBV5-5; d_call: TRBD1; clone_size: few; cdr3_nt: TGTGCCAGCAGCCCAGGGACAGGGGTCTACGAGCAGTACTTC; cdr3_aa: CASSPGTGVYEQYF
j_call: TRBJ2-2; v_call: TRBV2; d_call: TRBD1; clone_size: .; cdr3_nt: TGTGCCAGCAACCCGGGACAGGGGGCAGTCGGGGAGCTGTTTTTT; cdr3_aa: CASNPGQGAVGELFF
j_call: TRBJ1-5; v_call: TRBV28; d_call: .; clone_size: once; cdr3_nt: TGTGCCAGCAGTTTAGCGGGGGCCGGGGAGGGGCCCCAGCATTTT; cdr3_aa: CASSLAGAGEGPQHF
j_call: TRBJ1-5; v_call: TRBV2; d_call: TRBD1; clone_size: .; cdr3_nt: TGTGCCAGCAGTCTGAGGGGGCGAGGCAATCAGCCCCAGCATTTT; cdr3_aa: CASSLRGRGNQPQHF
j_call: TRBJ2-5; v_call: TRBV3-1/TRBV3-2; d_call: TRBD1; clone_size: once; cdr3_nt: TGTGCCAGCAGCCTTGGGACAGCCGAGACCCAGTACTTC; cdr3_aa: CASSLGTAETQYF
j_call: TRBJ2-2; v_call: TRBV7-2; d_call: TRBD2; clone_size: .; cdr3_nt: TGTGCCAGCAGCTTAGCGCGGCTAGCGGGCGGGGAGCTGTTTTTT; cdr3_aa: CASSLARLAGGELFF
j_call: TRBJ2-7; v_call: TRBV18; d_call: .; clone_size: .; cdr3_nt: TGTGCCAGCTCTGAGGCCGGGAGAGGGTACGAGCAGTACTTC; cdr3_aa: CASSEAGRGYEQYF
j_call: TRBJ1-6; v_call: TRBV28; d_call: TRBD1; clone_size: once; cdr3_nt: TGTGCCAGCAGATCCGGGACAGGTTATTCACCCCTCCACTTT; cdr3_aa: CASRSGTGYSPLHF
j_call: TRBJ2-7; v_call: TRBV7-9; d_call: TRBD2; clone_size: .; cdr3_nt: TGTGCCAGCAGCACACTAGCGGGACTCTACGAGCAGTACTTC; cdr3_aa: CASSTLAGLYEQYF
j_call: TRBJ2-2; v_call: TRBV7-2; d_call: .; clone_size: once; cdr3_nt: TGTGCCAGCAGCCCAAGGGGGATCAACACCGGGGAGCTGTTTTTT; cdr3_aa: CASSPRGINTGELFF
j_call: TRBJ2-3; v_call: TRBV2; d_call: TRBD2; clone_size: .; cdr3_nt: TGTGCCAGCAGCCTTACTAGCGTCGATACGCAGTATTTT; cdr3_aa: CASSLTSVDTQYF
j_call: TRBJ2-1; v_call: TRBV2; d_call: TRBD1; clone_size: .; cdr3_nt: TGTGCCAGCAGTTCCGACAGGGGCGATGAGCAGTTCTTC; cdr3_aa: CASSSDRGDEQFF
j_call: TRBJ2-7; v_call: TRBV5-6; d_call: .; clone_size: .; cdr3_nt: TGTGCCAGCAGCTCGTCGACTAGGTTCTACGAGCAGTACTTC; cdr3_aa: CASSSSTRFYEQYF
j_call: TRBJ1-5; v_call: TRBV28; d_call: .; clone_size: .; cdr3_nt: TGTGCCAGCAGTCCGGACACTACCCGGCCCCAGCATTTT; cdr3_aa: CASSPDTTRPQHF
j_call: TRBJ2-7; v_call: TRBV28; d_call: .; clone_size: .; cdr3_nt: TGTGCCAGCAGCACCCCCGGACAGATCTACGAGCAGTACTTC; cdr3_aa: CASSTPGQIYEQYF
j_call: TRBJ2-3; v_call: TRBV10-3; d_call: TRBD1; clone_size: .; cdr3_nt: TGTGCCATCAGTGGAGGGGACAGCCGGCCAGATACGCAGTATTTT; cdr3_aa: CAISGGDSRPDTQYF
j_call: TRBJ1-1; v_call: TRBV9; d_call: TRBD1; clone_size: .; cdr3_nt: TGTGCCAGCAGCCCTCGGACAGGCCCGAACACTGAAGCTTTCTTT; cdr3_aa: CASSPRTGPNTEAFF
j_call: TRBJ2-7; v_call: TRBV28; d_call: .; clone_size: once; cdr3_nt: TGTGCCAGCAGTACGGGGGGCGCCTCCTACGAGCAGTACTTC; cdr3_aa: CASSTGGASYEQYF
j_call: TRBJ1-5; v_call: TRBV7-2; d_call: TRBD1; clone_size: .; cdr3_nt: TGTGCCAGCAGCCAGGACAGGCTGCTACAGCCCCAGCATTTT; cdr3_aa: CASSQDRLLQPQHF
j_call: TRBJ1-3; v_call: TRBV2; d_call: .; clone_size: few; cdr3_nt: TGTGCCAGCAGTGAGGTGAACTCCGCTGGAAACACCATATATTTT; cdr3_aa: CASSEVNSAGNTIYF
j_call: TRBJ1-6; v_call: TRBV27; d_call: .; clone_size: .; cdr3_nt: TGTGCCAGCAGTTCCCGGGGGTCCAAGCTCCACTTT; cdr3_aa: CASSSRGSKLHF
j_call: TRBJ2-7; v_call: TRBV19; d_call: TRBD1; clone_size: .; cdr3_nt: TGTGCCAGTAGTAGGGGTCAAGGGGACAGGCCCTACGAGCAGTACTTC; cdr3_aa: CASSRGQGDRPYEQYF
j_call: TRBJ1-1; v_call: TRBV30; d_call: .; clone_size: .; cdr3_nt: TGTGCCTGGAGTCACTCAGTGGGGTACAGGGAGGGGACTGAAGCTTTCTTT; cdr3_aa: CAWSHSVGYREGTEAFF
j_call: TRBJ2-3; v_call: TRBV11-2; d_call: TRBD2; clone_size: .; cdr3_nt: TGTGCCAGCAGCTTTCTCTCTAGCGGTTCAGATACGCAGTATTTT; cdr3_aa: CASSFLSSGSDTQYF
j_call: TRBJ2-7; v_call: TRBV30; d_call: .; clone_size: once; cdr3_nt: TGTGCCTGGGGAGGCCGACTAGACACCGAGCAGTACTTC; cdr3_aa: CAWGGRLDTEQYF